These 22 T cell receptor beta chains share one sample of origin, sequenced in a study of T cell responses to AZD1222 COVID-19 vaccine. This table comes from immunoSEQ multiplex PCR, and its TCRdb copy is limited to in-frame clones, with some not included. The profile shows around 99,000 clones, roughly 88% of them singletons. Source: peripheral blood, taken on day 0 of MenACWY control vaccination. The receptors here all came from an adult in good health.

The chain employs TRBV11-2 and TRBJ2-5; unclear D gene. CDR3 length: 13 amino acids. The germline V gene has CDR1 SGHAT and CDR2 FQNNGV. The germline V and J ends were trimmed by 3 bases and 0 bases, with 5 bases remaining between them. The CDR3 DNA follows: TGTGCCAGCAGCTTTACGGACCAAGAGACCCAGTACTTC. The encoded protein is CASSFTDQETQYF. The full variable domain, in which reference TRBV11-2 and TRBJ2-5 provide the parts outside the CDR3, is EAGVAQSPRYKIIEKRQSVAFWCNPISGHATLYWYQQILGQGPKLLIQFQNNGVVDDSQLPKDRFSAERLKGVDSTLKIQPAKLEDSAVYLCASSFTDQETQYFGPGTRLLVL.

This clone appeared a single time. CDR3 in DNA: TGTGCCAGCAGCTCTCAGACAGGGGTGGATGGCTACACCTTC. Amino acids: CASSSQTGVDGYTF. This rearrangement joins TRBV7-8 to TRBJ1-2; 8 nucleotides align to TRBD1. V lost 4 bases, J lost 6 bases, and 7 bases stayed unmatched. The CDR3 runs to 14 residues. Germline CDR1 and CDR2: SGHVS and FQNEAQ.

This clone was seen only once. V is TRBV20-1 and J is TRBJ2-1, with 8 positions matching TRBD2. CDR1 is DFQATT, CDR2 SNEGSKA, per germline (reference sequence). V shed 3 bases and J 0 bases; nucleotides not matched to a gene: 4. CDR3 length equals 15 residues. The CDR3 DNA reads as TGCAGTGCTAGTTTAGCGGGGAGCTCCTACAATGAGCAGTTCTTC. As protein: CSASLAGSSYNEQFF.

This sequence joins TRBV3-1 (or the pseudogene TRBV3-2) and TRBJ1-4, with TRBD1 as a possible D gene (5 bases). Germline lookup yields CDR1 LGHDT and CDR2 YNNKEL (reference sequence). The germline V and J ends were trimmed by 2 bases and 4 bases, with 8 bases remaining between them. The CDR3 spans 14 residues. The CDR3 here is CASSQRQNNEKLFF. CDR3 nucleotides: TGTGCCAGCAGCCAACGACAGAATAATGAAAAACTGTTTTTT.

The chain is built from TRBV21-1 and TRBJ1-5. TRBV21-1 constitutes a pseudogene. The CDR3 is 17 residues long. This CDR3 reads CASSNCYSFACNQPQHF. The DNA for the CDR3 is TGTGCCAGCAGCAATTGCTATAGTTTCGCTTGCAATCAGCCCCAGCATTTT.

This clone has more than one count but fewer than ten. In nucleotides, the CDR3 is TGTGCCAGCAGTTTAGGGGGAGAATACGAGCAGTACTTC. Its protein product is CASSLGGEYEQYF. The chain couples TRBV27 to TRBJ2-7; the D call may be TRBD1 or TRBD2 (5 bases each). The V gene's germline CDR1 is MNHEY and CDR2 SMNVEV (reference sequence). The CDR3 loop spans 13 amino acids. V gave up 2 bases and J gave up 4 bases, with 9 bases separating them.

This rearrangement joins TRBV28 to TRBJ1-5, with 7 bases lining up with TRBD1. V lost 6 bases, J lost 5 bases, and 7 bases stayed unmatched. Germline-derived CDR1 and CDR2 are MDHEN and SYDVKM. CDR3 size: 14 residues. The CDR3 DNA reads TGTGCCAGCAGACCCGACAGGGCGGATCAGCCCCAGCATTTT. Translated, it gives CASRPDRADQPQHF.

CDR3 in amino acids: CASSLSQASGNTIYF. As DNA, the CDR3 is TGTGCCAGCAGCTTATCCCAGGCCTCTGGAAACACCATATATTTT. The gene calls are TRBV7-9 and TRBJ1-3, with D uncertain. The CDR3 runs 15 residues. Trimming took 2 bases from V and 0 from J, leaving 8 bases between them. Germline lookup yields CDR1 SEHNR and CDR2 FQNEAQ (reference sequence).

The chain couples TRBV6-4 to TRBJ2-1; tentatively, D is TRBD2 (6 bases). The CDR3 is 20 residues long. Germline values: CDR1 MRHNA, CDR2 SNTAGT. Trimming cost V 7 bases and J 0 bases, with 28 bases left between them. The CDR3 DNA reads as TGTGCCAGCAACCGACGTCCGGGACTCCCTTCCAAAACCTCCTACAATGAGCAGTTCTTC. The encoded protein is CASNRRPGLPSKTSYNEQFF.

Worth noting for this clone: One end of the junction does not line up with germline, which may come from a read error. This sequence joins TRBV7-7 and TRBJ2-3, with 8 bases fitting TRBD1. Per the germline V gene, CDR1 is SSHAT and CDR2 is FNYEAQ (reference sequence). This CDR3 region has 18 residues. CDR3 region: CASSEGIWTGSFTDTQYF. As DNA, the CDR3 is TGTGCTAGCAGCGAAGGAATCTGGACAGGGTCTTTCACAGATACGCAGTATTTT.

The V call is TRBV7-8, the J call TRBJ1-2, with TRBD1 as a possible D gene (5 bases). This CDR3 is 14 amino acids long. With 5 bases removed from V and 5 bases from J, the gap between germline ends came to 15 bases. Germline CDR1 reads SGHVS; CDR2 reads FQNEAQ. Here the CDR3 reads CASSTTGTEYGYTF. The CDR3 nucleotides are TGTGCCAGCAGCACAACCGGGACCGAGTATGGCTACACCTTC.

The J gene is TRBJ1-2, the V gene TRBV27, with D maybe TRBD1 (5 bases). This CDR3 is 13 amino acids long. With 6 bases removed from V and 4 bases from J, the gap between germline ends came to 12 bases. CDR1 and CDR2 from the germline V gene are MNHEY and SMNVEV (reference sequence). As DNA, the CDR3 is TGTGCCAGCAGCTTGGGGGATAGCTATGGCTACACCTTC. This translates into CASSLGDSYGYTF.

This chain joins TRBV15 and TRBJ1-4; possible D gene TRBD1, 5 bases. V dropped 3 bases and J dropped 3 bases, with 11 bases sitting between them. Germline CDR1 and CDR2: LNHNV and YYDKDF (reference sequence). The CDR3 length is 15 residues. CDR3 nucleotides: TGTGCCACCAGCAGTCCGGGACTTCCTAATGAAAAACTGTTTTTT. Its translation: CATSSPGLPNEKLFF.

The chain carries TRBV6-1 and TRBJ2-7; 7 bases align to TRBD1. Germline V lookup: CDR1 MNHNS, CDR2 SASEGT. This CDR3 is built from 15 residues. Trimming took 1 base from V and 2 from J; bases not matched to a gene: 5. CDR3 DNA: TGTGCCAGCAGTGAAGTCGGGGACAGTGCCTACGAGCAGTACTTC. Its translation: CASSEVGDSAYEQYF.

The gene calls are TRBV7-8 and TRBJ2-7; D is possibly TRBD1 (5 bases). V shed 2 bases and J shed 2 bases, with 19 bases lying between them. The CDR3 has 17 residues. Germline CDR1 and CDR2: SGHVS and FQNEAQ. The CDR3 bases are TGTGCCAGCAGCTTATTTTCGTGGGGCAGCCAAGCCTACGAGCAGTACTTC. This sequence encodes CASSLFSWGSQAYEQYF.

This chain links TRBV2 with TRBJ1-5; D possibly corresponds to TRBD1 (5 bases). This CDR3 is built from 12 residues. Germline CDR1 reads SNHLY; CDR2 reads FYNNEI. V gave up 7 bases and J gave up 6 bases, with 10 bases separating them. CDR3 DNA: TGTGCCAGCACTGGGGGGGTTCAGCCCCAGCATTTT. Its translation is CASTGGVQPQHF.

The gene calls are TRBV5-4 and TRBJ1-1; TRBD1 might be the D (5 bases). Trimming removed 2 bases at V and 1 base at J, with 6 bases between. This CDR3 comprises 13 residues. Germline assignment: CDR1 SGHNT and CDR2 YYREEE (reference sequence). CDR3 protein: CASSFTGNTEAFF. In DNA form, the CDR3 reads TGTGCCAGCAGCTTTACAGGGAACACTGAAGCTTTCTTT.

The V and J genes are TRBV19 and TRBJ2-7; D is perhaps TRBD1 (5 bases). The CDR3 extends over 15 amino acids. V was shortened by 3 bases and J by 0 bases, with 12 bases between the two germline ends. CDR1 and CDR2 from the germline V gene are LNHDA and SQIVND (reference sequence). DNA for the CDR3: TGTGCCAGTAGTATGAGTAGGGGTCTCTCCTACGAGCAGTACTTC. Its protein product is CASSMSRGLSYEQYF.

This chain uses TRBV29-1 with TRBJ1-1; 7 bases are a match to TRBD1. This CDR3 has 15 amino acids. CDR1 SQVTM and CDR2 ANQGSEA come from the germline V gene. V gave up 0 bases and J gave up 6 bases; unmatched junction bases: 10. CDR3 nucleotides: TGCAGCGTTGAAGATCTTTCGCCAGGGGGGCCTGAAGCTTTCTTT. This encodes CSVEDLSPGGPEAFF.

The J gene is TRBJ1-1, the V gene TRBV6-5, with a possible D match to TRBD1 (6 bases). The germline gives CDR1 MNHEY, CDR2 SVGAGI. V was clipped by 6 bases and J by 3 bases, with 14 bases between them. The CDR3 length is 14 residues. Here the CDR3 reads CASRPLRGDTEAFF. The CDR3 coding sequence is TGTGCCAGCAGACCGTTGAGGGGGGACACTGAAGCTTTCTTT.

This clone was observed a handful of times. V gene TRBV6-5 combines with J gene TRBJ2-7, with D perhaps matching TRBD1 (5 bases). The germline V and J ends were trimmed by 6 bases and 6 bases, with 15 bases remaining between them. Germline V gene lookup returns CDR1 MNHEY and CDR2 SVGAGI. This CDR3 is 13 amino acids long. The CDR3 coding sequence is TGTGCCAGCAGGGGGCAGGGTGCGACCGAGCAGTACTTC. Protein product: CASRGQGATEQYF.

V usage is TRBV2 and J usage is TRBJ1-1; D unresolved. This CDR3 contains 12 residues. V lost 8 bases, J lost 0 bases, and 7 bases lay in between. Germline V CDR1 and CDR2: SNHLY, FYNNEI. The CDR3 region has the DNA TGTGCCAGCCGAGAAATGAACACTGAAGCTTTCTTT. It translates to CASREMNTEAFF.